This entry features one T cell receptor beta chain sequence. Its antigen is unknown. No base-level quality is on record; no much larger clone is a single base apart. From a lookup of the germline V gene, CDR1 and CDR2 are MNHNS and SASEGT. V gives up 2 bases and J gives up 4 bases, and the segment between their germline ends measures 8 bases. From the cysteine up to the phenylalanine, the CDR3 has a length of 13 residues. Here the CDR3 DNA is all that survives: 39 bases in frame from base 1. Donors were healthy HIV-negative adults with no recently reported acute infections or vaccinations. Every donor was a Caucasian adult living in Nashville, Tennessee, USA. Magnetic negative selection was used to enrich CD4+ T cells, after which naive cells were positively selected on CD45RA and the negative fraction became the memory subset. Blood was collected by leukapheresis, and PBMCs were isolated by Ficoll-Histopaque density gradient centrifugation and then cryopreserved in liquid nitrogen vapor phase. Analytical flow cytometry was used to check the purity and quantity of each magnetically sorted T cell population. Genomic DNA was isolated from every sorted fraction and measured by UV absorbance on a Nanodrop 2000c.

This specimen belongs to a study of shared clonotypes between healthy human individuals (dated by TCRdb to the early 2020s). Context from the whole study: The cohort comprised a couple of women and a few men aged 18 to 49 years. For each donor, CD4 naive and CD4 memory were each run on three plates, CD8 naive on two plates, and CD8 memory on one plate. The study deeply sequenced blood TCR repertoires of about 5 healthy adults to estimate repertoire size and the extent of clonotype sharing between individuals. Libraries were prepared and TCR repertoires were sequenced by different laboratories using diverse techniques, in order to increase sequencing depth and limit assay-specific biases. Per donor, leukapheresis produced somewhere between about 0.9 and 10 billion PBMCs.

Summary of the overall study and its limitations: Because the study included a small number of donors, the genetic and exposure-history diversity represented was limited. Pairwise subsampling indicated that sequencing depth was expected to affect the degree of clonotype sharing among donors. Across a few donors, roughly 5.1% of naive CD4, approximately 3.6% of naive CD8, roughly 2.3% of memory CD4, and over 0.35% of memory CD8 clonotypes were shared. Naive subsets generally had larger estimated clonotype richness than memory subsets. Compared with non-shared clonotypes, the clonotypes found in all four sorted-subset donors had higher generation probabilities. Incomplete sequencing was indicated by rarefaction of sorted-subset datasets, despite the large sequencing depth. Sampling was limited to blood, and TCR repertoires in tissue likely differ from TCR repertoires in blood.

Using the deep immunoSEQ assay, TCR CDR3 regions were amplified from genomic DNA by multiplex PCR. Extracted genomic DNA from each cell subset was spread evenly across all wells of several immunoSEQ 96-well plates, with each plate serving as a replicate. For sorted subsets, each replicate PCR was loaded with 150 to 250 ng genomic DNA, equivalent to roughly 30,000 T cell genomes. Purified libraries were quantified with a Qubit 3.0 fluorometer, sized on a Bioanalyzer 2100, and re-quantified with the KAPA Library Quantification kit. Each immunoSEQ 96-well plate was sequenced on its own single-read 150-cycle Illumina NextSeq 550 flow cell. As for the authors' bioinformatics: Because the immunoSEQ output included only junctional sequences and no quality scores, the filtering could not be the same as the filtering used for full-length reads. To assign V/J genes and CDR3, sequences were annotated using PyIR, a Python wrapper for IgBLAST v1.9, with IMGT germline references. Reads were filtered out if the reads had weak V/J assignments (E-value above 1e-6), no CDR3, stop codons, out-of-frame junctions, or ambiguous translated residues. V3J clonotypes were defined as sequences sharing the same inferred V gene, J gene, and CDR3 amino acid sequence. Percentage overlap between repertoires was computed as shared unique clonotypes divided by the size of the smaller repertoire. RTK rarefaction, the Chao1 estimator, and Recon v2.1 estimates of unobserved clonotypes were used to assess repertoire richness. Generation probabilities for all TCRbeta clonotypes obtained by the gDNA method from a handful of donors were computed using OLGA. The table comes from immuneACCESS by way of TCRdb, which keeps in-frame sequences with V and J called. Part of the clones is missing from these tables; in studies checked, under half for an unresolved V gene and the rest for unknown reasons. D and trimming were read from the DNA, whereas the V and J calls and clone size are those reported in that table. Counted in this sample were about 730,000 clones; 72% of them appeared once. Of the sample, more than 1.5% falls within the top ten clones.

This receptor was taken from a woman in her twenties or thirties in good health. Recombination connected TRBV6-1 to TRBJ1-1; a confident D gene designation cannot be given. Sequenced: memory CD4+ T cells sorted from blood. The sample's cell subset or site label, in plain terms: CD45RA-negative fraction. The nucleotide sequence is TGTGCCAGCAGTGAAAGAGTGGGCACTGAAGCTTTCTTT. It codes for CASSERVGTEAFF.